A selection of T cell receptor beta chains follows, all from one sample in a study of early T cells in non-severe SARS-CoV-2 infection. TCRdb re-derived calls from the 5' RACE reads in MiXCR, one entry per CDR3 protein. Of tens of thousands of distinct CDR3 sequences listed, about an eighth are singletons. The sequencing used whole blood, collected at baseline. These receptors all stem from an adult who was a healthcare worker with PCR-confirmed SARS-CoV-2 infection or an uninfected control (not recorded which). Both conserved end residues are part of each CDR3. The D gene is left open where the match is weak. Expanded clones get a size class; other rows say once, few or many, or leave the size out.

>TRBD1|many|TRBJ1-5|TRBV19|15
CASSIPTGGNQPQHF
TGTGCCAGTAGTATACCTACAGGGGGCAATCAGCCCCAGCATTTT
>-|few|TRBJ1-4|TRBV5-1|15
CASSLGPGLGEKLFF
TGCGCCAGCAGCTTGGGACCGGGCCTAGGGGAAAAACTGTTTTTT
>-|-|TRBJ2-7|TRBV9|14
CASPNRMLLREQYF
TGTGCCTCCCCGAACCGTATGCTGTTGAGGGAGCAGTACTTC
>TRBD2|-|TRBJ2-1|TRBV11-2|13
CASSSGGRREQFF
TGTGCCAGCAGCTCCGGGGGGAGGCGTGAGCAGTTCTTC
>TRBD1|-|TRBJ1-2|TRBV27|11
CAAGGRSGYTF
TGTGCCGCAGGGGGCCGCAGTGGCTACACCTTC
>-|-|TRBJ1-5|TRBV18|16
CASSPGEGFQGQPQHF
TGTGCCAGCTCACCAGGAGAAGGGTTTCAAGGGCAGCCCCAGCATTTT
>-|many|TRBJ2-3|TRBV9|12
CASSGTVSTQYF
TGTGCCAGCAGCGGGACAGTGAGTACGCAGTATTTT
>-|-|TRBJ2-7|TRBV28|13
CASSLAPPPPPYF
TGTGCCAGCAGTTTGGCCCCCCCGCCTCCCCCGTACTTC
>-|few|TRBJ2-7|TRBV2|12
CASKGTLYEQYF
TGTGCCAGCAAAGGGACACTTTACGAGCAGTACTTC
>TRBD1|few|TRBJ2-7|TRBV6-6|13
CAGKRTGGYEQYF
TGTGCCGGTAAAAGGACAGGGGGCTACGAGCAGTACTTC
>-|-|TRBJ2-7|TRBV7-8|15
CASSSGLGFRNEQYF
TGTGCCAGCAGCTCCGGGTTGGGGTTTCGGAACGAGCAGTACTTC
>TRBD1|few|TRBJ1-6|TRBV11-2|17
CASSPTGAWPYGGTLHF
TGTGCCAGCAGCCCCACAGGGGCCTGGCCCTATGGGGGGACCCTCCACTTT
>-|few|TRBJ1-6|TRBV5-8|16
CASSLESGIYNSPLHF
TGTGCCAGCAGCTTGGAATCAGGCATTTATAATTCACCCCTCCACTTT
>-|-|TRBJ2-7|TRBV29-1|12
CSAVTGVHEQYF
TGCAGCGCTGTGACAGGCGTCCACGAGCAGTACTTC
>-|few|TRBJ2-1|TRBV2|11
CASTYTQEQFF
TGTGCCAGCACCTACACACAGGAGCAGTTCTTC
>TRBD1|few|TRBJ1-1|TRBV6-1|14
CASKKTGEGTEAFF
TGTGCCAGCAAAAAAACAGGGGAGGGCACTGAAGCTTTCTTT
>-|few|TRBJ2-7|TRBV9|15
CASSVEPGGLYEQYF
TGTGCCAGCAGCGTAGAGCCAGGGGGACTCTACGAGCAGTACTTC
>-|few|TRBJ2-1|TRBV2|18
CASSLRGAGLGYVDEQFF
TGTGCCAGCAGCCTCAGGGGGGCAGGCCTGGGGTATGTGGATGAGCAGTTCTTC
>TRBD1|many|TRBJ1-4|TRBV5-1|14
CASSSGTGDEKLFF
TGCGCCAGCAGCTCCGGGACAGGGGATGAAAAACTGTTTTTT
>TRBD1|few|TRBJ1-4|TRBV5-1|15
CASSRQGNVGEKLFF
TGCGCCAGCAGCAGACAGGGAAACGTCGGAGAAAAACTGTTTTTT
>-|few|TRBJ1-6|TRBV6-5|17
CASSYSRSRPYNSPLHF
TGTGCCAGCAGTTACTCGAGGTCAAGGCCCTATAATTCACCCCTCCACTTT
>-|-|TRBJ1-4|TRBV6-6|12
CATRDPKEKLFF
TGTGCCACCCGGGACCCTAAAGAAAAACTGTTTTTT
>-|few|TRBJ1-2|TRBV28|17
CASSELNSDSTNYGYTF
TGTGCCAGCAGCGAATTAAACTCGGACAGCACTAACTATGGCTACACCTTC
>-|-|TRBJ2-7|TRBV10-3|14
CAIKSQILNYEQYF
TGTGCCATCAAATCTCAGATTTTAAACTACGAGCAGTACTTC
>-|many|TRBJ1-2|TRBV28|14
CASSPPGRIYGYTF
TGTGCCAGCAGTCCCCCGGGACGGATTTATGGCTACACCTTC
>-|many|TRBJ1-5|TRBV28|14
CASSLRGSNQPQHF
TGTGCCAGCAGTTTGCGGGGTAGCAATCAGCCCCAGCATTTT
>TRBD1|few|TRBJ1-2|TRBV6-5|15
CASSYSAGGDYGYTF
TGTGCCAGCAGTTACTCGGCAGGGGGCGACTATGGCTACACCTTC
>-|-|TRBJ1-2|TRBV12-3/TRBV12-4|14
CASRQQGRAGGYTF
TGTGCCAGCAGGCAACAGGGAAGGGCGGGCGGCTACACCTTC
>-|few|TRBJ1-6|TRBV27|14
CAGRPQPSQTPLHF
TGTGCCGGCAGGCCCCAGCCGTCGCAAACACCCCTCCACTTT
>-|many|TRBJ2-3|TRBV12-3/TRBV12-4|15
CASSFPGRRADTQYF
TGTGCCAGCAGTTTTCCAGGGAGACGCGCAGATACGCAGTATTTT
>TRBD2|many|TRBJ2-2|TRBV6-2/TRBV6-3|16
CASSQLAGGSAGELFF
TGTGCCAGCAGCCAACTAGCGGGGGGAAGCGCCGGGGAGCTGTTTTTT
>TRBD2|few|TRBJ2-5|TRBV28|14
CASSHTSAGRAQYF
TGTGCCAGCAGTCACACCTCCGCAGGGAGGGCCCAGTACTTC
>TRBD1|-|TRBJ2-7|TRBV27|16
CASSPLRQGSSYEQYF
TGTGCCAGCAGTCCCCTCCGACAGGGATCATCCTACGAGCAGTACTTC
>TRBD1|few|TRBJ1-1|TRBV29-1|12
CSVPTGATEAFF
TGCAGCGTACCCACAGGGGCCACTGAAGCTTTCTTT
>TRBD1|many|TRBJ1-5|TRBV28|17
CASSSRTGRHSNQPQHF
TGTGCCAGCAGTTCTCGGACAGGGAGACATAGCAATCAGCCCCAGCATTTT
>-|-|TRBJ2-2|TRBV5-4|13
CASSRGPTGELFF
TGTGCCAGCAGCCGCGGACCTACCGGGGAGCTGTTTTTT
>-|few|TRBJ2-2|TRBV7-9|14
CASSPGGNTGELFF
TGTGCCAGCAGCCCCGGAGGGAACACCGGGGAGCTGTTTTTT
>-|-|TRBJ1-5|TRBV6-2/TRBV6-3|14
CASSPGGTNQPQHF
TGTGCCAGCTCACCGGGAGGGACTAATCAGCCCCAGCATTTT
>-|many|TRBJ2-4|TRBV11-2|15
CASSTWTDFKNIQYF
TGTGCCAGCAGCACTTGGACAGACTTCAAAAACATTCAGTACTTC
>-|few|TRBJ1-3|TRBV6-5|14
CASSYSTVENTIYF
TGTGCCAGCAGTTACTCGACAGTGGAAAACACCATATATTTT
>-|many|TRBJ2-2|TRBV10-2|16
CASAGGKSTNTGELFF
TGCGCCAGCGCCGGGGGCAAGTCGACGAACACCGGGGAGCTGTTTTTT
>-|few|TRBJ2-2|TRBV20-1|15
CSALLEPRGTGELFF
TGCAGTGCTCTACTCGAACCTCGAGGAACCGGGGAGCTGTTTTTT
>-|few|TRBJ1-6|TRBV27|13
CASRRINNSPLHF
TGTGCCAGCAGGCGGATCAATAATTCACCCCTCCACTTT
>-|few|TRBJ1-1|TRBV3-1|15
CASSQEGQVNTEAFF
TGTGCCAGCAGCCAAGAAGGTCAGGTTAACACTGAAGCTTTCTTT
>TRBD2|few|TRBJ2-3|TRBV5-1|15
CASSFGTRSTDTQYF
TGCGCCAGCAGCTTTGGGACTAGAAGCACAGATACGCAGTATTTT
>-|-|TRBJ2-5|TRBV12-3/TRBV12-4|13
CASSYDSQETQYF
TGTGCCAGCAGTTATGACAGCCAAGAGACCCAGTACTTC